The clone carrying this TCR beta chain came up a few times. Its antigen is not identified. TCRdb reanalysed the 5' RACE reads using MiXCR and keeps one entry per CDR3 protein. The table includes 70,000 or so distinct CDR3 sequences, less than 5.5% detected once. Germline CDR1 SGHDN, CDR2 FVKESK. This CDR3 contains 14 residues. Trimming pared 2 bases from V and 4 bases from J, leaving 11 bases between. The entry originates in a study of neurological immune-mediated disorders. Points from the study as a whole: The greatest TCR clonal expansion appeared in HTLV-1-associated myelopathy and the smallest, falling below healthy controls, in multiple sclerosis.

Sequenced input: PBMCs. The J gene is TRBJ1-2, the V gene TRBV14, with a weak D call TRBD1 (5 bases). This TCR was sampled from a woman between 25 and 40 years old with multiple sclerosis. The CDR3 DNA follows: TGTGCCAGCAGCCAATCCCTCGACAGCTATGGCTACACCTTC. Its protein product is CASSQSLDSYGYTF.